This is a list of T cell receptor beta chains from one sample in a study of blood T cell repertoires in COVID-19. Generated by immunoSEQ multiplex PCR, the TCRdb table keeps only in-frame clones and is missing some. The sample carries some 290,000 clones, approximately 90% recorded once. Sequences were obtained from peripheral blood. Source of these receptors: a woman in her forties or fifties who had recovered from COVID-19. Each CDR3 is given with its conserved first and last residue. Each record gives: J gene, clone size, V gene, CDR3 protein. Some rows have no size entry. The others give once, few or many, or a class for an expanded clone.

TRBJ2-2,many,TRBV5-1,CASTRTGDDTGELFF
TRBJ2-1,few,TRBV19,CASSPGGVFNEQFF
TRBJ1-5,.,TRBV19,CASSIDQQGENQPQHF
TRBJ2-5,.,TRBV5-1,CASSWGTAQETQYF
TRBJ2-4,once,TRBV25-1,CASSPGGLNIQYF
TRBJ2-7,.,TRBV9,CASSSPSTGGPYEQYF
TRBJ1-2,.,TRBV6-2/TRBV6-3,CASSYPQGMVVGRYTF
TRBJ1-2,.,TRBV5-1,CASRKTGGYDYDYTF
TRBJ1-1,.,TRBV7-9,CASSLIGGTEAFF
TRBJ1-3,.,TRBV3-1/TRBV3-2,CASSQEKVGGAGNTIYF
TRBJ2-1,.,TRBV18,CASSPSGGRASYNEQFF
TRBJ1-2,.,TRBV5-1,CASSLVGREGYTF
TRBJ2-4,.,TRBV15,CATSRDRTSFPFYF
TRBJ2-3,.,TRBV4-2,CASSRTSGGTDTQYF
TRBJ1-2,.,TRBV18,CASSPSGGYTF
TRBJ1-2,.,TRBV30,CAWETRGRYGYTF
TRBJ1-6,few,TRBV7-2,CASSLDTRGNSPLHF
TRBJ2-2,.,TRBV6-5,CASRRGTGGTGELFF
TRBJ1-2,.,TRBV6-6,CASSGSPNYGYTF
TRBJ2-1,.,TRBV18,CASSPPSSGRAGEQFF
TRBJ1-4,.,TRBV6-5,CASSRQGMSNEKLFF
TRBJ1-1,.,TRBV6-1,CASSQGGPEAFF
TRBJ1-2,.,TRBV30,CAGTGTPTNYGYTF
TRBJ2-2,.,TRBV6-2/TRBV6-3,CASSRTSGDSNTGELFF
TRBJ1-2,.,TRBV7-9,CASSHMDPMGSPYGYTF
TRBJ1-2,.,TRBV6-5,CASSYRRVGYGYTF
TRBJ1-2,.,TRBV5-8,CASVRGFDYGYTF
TRBJ1-1,.,TRBV28,CASTLIGYTEAFF